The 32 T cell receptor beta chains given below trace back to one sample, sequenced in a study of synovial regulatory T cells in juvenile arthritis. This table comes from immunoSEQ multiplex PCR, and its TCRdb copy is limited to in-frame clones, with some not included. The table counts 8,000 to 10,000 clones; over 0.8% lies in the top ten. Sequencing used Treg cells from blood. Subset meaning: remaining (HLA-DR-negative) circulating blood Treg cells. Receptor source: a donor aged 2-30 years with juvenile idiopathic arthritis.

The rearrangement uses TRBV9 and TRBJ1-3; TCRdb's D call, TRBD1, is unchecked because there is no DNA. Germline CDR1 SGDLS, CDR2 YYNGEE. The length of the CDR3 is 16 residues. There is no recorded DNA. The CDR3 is CASSVVGRGPGNTIYF.

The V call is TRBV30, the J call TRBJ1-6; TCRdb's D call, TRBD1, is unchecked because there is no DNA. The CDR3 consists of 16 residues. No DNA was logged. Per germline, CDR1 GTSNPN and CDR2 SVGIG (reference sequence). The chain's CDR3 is CAWTGGSPYYNSPLHF.

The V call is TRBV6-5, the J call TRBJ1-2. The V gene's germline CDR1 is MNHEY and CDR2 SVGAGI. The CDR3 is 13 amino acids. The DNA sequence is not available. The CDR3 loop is CASSREGYYGYTF.

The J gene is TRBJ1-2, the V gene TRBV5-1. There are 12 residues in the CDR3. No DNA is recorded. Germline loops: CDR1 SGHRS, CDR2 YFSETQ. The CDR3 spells CASSLGHYGYTF.

CDR3 sequence: CASSLRIPESYEQYF. The rearrangement joins TRBV5-1 to TRBJ2-7; TCRdb selects TRBD2, and the lack of DNA leaves this call unchecked. This CDR3 contains 15 residues. The DNA is unrecorded. In germline, CDR1 is SGHRS, CDR2 YFSETQ.

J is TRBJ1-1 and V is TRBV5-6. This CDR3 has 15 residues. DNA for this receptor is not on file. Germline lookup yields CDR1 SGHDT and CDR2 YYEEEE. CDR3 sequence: CASSLGFFMNTEAFF.

The CDR3 loop reads CASSLIPTGDSYEQYF. V and J are TRBV5-1 and TRBJ2-7; TCRdb selects TRBD1, and the lack of DNA leaves this call unchecked. Germline CDR1 reads SGHRS; CDR2 reads YFSETQ. This CDR3 region has 16 residues. The nucleotide record is missing.

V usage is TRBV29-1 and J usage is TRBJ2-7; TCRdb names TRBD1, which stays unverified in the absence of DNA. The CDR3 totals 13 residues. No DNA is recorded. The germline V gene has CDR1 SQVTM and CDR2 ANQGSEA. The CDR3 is CSVIDRVGYEQYF.

CDR3 sequence: CASSPRPRRTPANTGELFF. The rearrangement uses TRBV7-3 and TRBJ2-2; as DNA is missing, the TRBD2 call by TCRdb cannot be tested. The CDR3 is made up of 19 amino acids. No DNA is listed. Per germline, CDR1 SGHTA and CDR2 FQGTGA.

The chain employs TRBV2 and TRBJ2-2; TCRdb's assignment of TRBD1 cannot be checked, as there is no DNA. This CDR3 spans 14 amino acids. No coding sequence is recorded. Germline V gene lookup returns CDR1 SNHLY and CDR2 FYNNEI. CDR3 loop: CASTRQGYTGELFF.

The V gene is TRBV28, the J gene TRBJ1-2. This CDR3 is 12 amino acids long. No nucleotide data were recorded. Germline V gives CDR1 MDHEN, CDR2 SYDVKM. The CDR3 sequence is CASSVGNYGYTF.

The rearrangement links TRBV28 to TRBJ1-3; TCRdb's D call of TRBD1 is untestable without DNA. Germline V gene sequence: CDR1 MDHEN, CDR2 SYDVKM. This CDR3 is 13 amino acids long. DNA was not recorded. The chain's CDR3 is CASSLGGPGTIYF.

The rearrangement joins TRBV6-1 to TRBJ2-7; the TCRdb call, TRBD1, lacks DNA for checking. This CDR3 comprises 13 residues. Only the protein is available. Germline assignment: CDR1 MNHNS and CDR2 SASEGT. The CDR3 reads CASRYGQSYEQYF.

CDR3 region: CASSLAGDTDTQYF. The chain has TRBV4-2 and TRBJ2-3; with no DNA, the TCRdb D assignment of TRBD2 cannot be verified. CDR1 is LGHNA and CDR2 is YNFKEQ in the germline V gene. This CDR3 has 14 amino acids. No DNA is given.

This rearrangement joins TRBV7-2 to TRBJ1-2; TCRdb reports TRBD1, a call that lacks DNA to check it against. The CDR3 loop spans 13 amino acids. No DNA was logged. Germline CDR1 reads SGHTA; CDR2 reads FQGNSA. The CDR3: CASSLTGGGGYTF.

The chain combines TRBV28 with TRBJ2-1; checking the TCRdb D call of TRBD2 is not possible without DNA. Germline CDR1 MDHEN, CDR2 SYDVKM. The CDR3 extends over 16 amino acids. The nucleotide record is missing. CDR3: CASIEGGSAGPNEQFF.

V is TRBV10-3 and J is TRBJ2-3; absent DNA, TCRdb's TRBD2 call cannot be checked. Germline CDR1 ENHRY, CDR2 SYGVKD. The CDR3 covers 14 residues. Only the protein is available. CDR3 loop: CASLNPLPGDTQYF.

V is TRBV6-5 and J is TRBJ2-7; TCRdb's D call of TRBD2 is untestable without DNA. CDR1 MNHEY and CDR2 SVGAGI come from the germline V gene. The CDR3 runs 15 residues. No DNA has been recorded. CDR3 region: CASSYYGGSRYEQYF.

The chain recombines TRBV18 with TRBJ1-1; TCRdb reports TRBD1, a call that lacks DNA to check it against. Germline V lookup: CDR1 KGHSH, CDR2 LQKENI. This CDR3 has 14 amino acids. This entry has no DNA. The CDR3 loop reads CASSPLPVNTEAFF.

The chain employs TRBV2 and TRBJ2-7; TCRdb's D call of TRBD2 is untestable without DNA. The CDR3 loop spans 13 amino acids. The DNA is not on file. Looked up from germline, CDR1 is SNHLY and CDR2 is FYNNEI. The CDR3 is CASRVGGVYEQYF.

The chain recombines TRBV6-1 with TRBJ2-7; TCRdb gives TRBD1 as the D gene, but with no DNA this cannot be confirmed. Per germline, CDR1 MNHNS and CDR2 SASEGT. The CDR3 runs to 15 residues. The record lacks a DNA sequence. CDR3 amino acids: CASSEAGMDIPGQYF.

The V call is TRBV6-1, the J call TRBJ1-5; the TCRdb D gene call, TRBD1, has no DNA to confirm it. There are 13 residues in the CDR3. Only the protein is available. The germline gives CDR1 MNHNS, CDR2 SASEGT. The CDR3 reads CASSEGGDQPQHF.

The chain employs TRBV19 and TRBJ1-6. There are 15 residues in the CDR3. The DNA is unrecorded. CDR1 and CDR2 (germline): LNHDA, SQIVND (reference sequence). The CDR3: CASSFESSYNSPLHF.

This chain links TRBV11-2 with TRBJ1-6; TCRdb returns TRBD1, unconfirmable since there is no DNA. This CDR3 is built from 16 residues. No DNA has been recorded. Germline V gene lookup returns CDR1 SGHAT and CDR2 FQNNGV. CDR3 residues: CASSLWSGGADSPLHF. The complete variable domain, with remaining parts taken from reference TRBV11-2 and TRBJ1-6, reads EAGVAQSPRYKIIEKRQSVAFWCNPISGHATLYWYQQILGQGPKLLIQFQNNGVVDDSQLPKDRFSAERLKGVDSTLKIQPAKLEDSAVYLCASSLWSGGADSPLHFGNGTRLTVT.

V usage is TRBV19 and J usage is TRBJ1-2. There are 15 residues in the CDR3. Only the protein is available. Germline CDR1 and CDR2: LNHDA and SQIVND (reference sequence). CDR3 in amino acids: CASSSQPGQPYGYTF.

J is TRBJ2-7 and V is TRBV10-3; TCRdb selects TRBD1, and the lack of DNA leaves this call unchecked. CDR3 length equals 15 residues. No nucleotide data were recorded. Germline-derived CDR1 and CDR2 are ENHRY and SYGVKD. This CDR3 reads CAISGSGTGLSRQYF.

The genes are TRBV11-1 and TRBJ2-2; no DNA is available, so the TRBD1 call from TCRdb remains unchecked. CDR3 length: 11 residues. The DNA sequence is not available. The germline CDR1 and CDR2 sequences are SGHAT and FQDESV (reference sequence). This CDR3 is CASSSTGELFF.

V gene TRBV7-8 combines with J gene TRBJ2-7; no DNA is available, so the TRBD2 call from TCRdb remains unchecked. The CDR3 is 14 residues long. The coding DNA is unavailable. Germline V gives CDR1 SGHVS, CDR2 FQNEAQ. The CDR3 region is CASSFSGGAEEQYF.

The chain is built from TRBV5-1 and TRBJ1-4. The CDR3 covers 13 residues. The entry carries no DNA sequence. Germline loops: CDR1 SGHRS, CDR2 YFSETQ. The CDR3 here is CASSPFPHEKLFF.

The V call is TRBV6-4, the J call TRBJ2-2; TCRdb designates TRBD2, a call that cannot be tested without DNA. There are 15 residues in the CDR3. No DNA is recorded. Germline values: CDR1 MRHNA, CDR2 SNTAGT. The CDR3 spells CASSRNYPNTGELFF.

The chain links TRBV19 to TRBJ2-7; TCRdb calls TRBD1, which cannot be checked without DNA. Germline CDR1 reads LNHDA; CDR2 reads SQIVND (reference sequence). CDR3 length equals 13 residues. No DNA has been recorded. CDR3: CASSTTGSYEQYF.

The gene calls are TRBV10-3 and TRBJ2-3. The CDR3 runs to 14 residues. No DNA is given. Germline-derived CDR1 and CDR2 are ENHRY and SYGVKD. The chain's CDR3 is CAIRPRGDTDTQYF.